This T cell receptor (beta chain) emerged from a study of PD-1 blockade in classical Hodgkin lymphoma. Study details: It was nivolumab at 3 mg/kg, given intravenously every 2 weeks, that patients received. Findings of the study overall: According to reports, newly diagnosed patients had lower baseline TCR diversity than healthy donors, and relapsed/refractory patients had lower baseline TCR diversity still. Complete responders possessed baseline diversity comparable to newly diagnosed patients. With CD4+ cells, TCR diversity rose significantly by C4D1, but not with CD8+ cells.

Germline assignment: CDR1 SNHLY and CDR2 FYNNEI. The V gene lost 6 bases and the J gene lost 9 bases, with 15 bases spanning the gap. The CDR3 runs to 12 residues. The assay was immunoSEQ multiplex PCR, and TCRdb's table has in-frame clones only and misses some. The table shows 20,000 to 25,000 clones, with 65% to 80% occurring only once. This sample's time point: cycle 4 day 1 (C4D1), after more than 5 weeks of nivolumab. Relapse was seen in all patients after autologous stem cell transplantation, and brentuximab vedotin exposure was variable. Magnetic negative selection purified CD4+ T cells from thawed PBMCs. On this clone: What it binds is unknown.

The chain is built from TRBV2 and TRBJ2-7; D remains unclear. Sequencing was performed on CD4+ T cells from blood, taken before the fourth cycle of nivolumab. The TCR sequence derives from a human donor with classical Hodgkin lymphoma. CDR3 amino acids: CASRMTTHWQYF. The DNA of the CDR3 is TGTGCCAGCAGGATGACGACTCACTGGCAGTACTTC. Variable domain in full (rest from reference TRBV2 and TRBJ2-7): EPEVTQTPSHQVTQMGQEVILRCVPISNHLYFYWYRQILGQKVEFLVSFYNNEISEKSEIFDDQFSVERPDGSNFTLKIRSTKLEDSAMYFCASRMTTHWQYFGPGTRLTVT.